Presented here are 4 T cell receptor beta chains from one specimen sequenced in a study of CD8 T cells in Susac syndrome. Random hexamers primed reverse transcription of about 0.45 to 1 ug RNA. From the immunoSEQ multiplex PCR reads, TCRdb called clonotypes with MiXCR, one entry per CDR3 protein. The table lists 250,000 to 300,000 distinct CDR3 sequences, approximately 90% of them singletons. The specimen sequenced was CD8+ T cells from PBMCs. The origin of the receptors is a human donor with multiple sclerosis.

This clonotype was recorded only once. The V gene is TRBV5-8, the J gene TRBJ1-1; D gene unclear. V dropped 0 bases and J dropped 1 base, with 7 bases sitting between them. The CDR3 has 14 amino acids. CDR1 and CDR2 (germline): SGHTS, YDEGEE. The CDR3 nucleotides read TGTGCCAGCAGCTTGGGCCAGGAGAACACTGAAGCTTTCTTT. Protein product: CASSLGQENTEAFF.

This chain joins TRBV27 and TRBJ1-5; no firm D call. V lost 4 bases and J 0 bases, leaving 13 bases between the germline ends. The germline V gene encodes CDR1 MNHEY and CDR2 SMNVEV (reference sequence). This CDR3 is 16 amino acids long. The CDR3 region has the DNA TGTGCCAGCAGTTACACGGGCACCTATAGCAATCAGCCCCAGCATTTT. It encodes CASSYTGTYSNQPQHF.

This clonotype was recorded only once. In DNA form, the CDR3 reads TGTGCCAGCAGCCAGACAGGGGTTACGGATACGCAGTATTTT. Translation: CASSQTGVTDTQYF. The J gene is TRBJ2-3, the V gene TRBV12-3 or TRBV12-4, with TRBD1 matching over 8 bases. This CDR3 is built from 14 residues. The trim removed 6 bases at V and 6 bases at J, leaving 8 bases unmatched.

The chain links TRBV20-1 to TRBJ2-1; no definite D call. Germline V gives CDR1 DFQATT, CDR2 SNEGSKA (reference sequence). The ends were cut back, 6 bases at V and 7 bases at J, with 13 bases in the middle. The CDR3 totals 12 residues. CDR3 amino acids: CSAQPARNEQFF. The DNA of the CDR3 is TGCAGTGCCCAACCCGCTCGGAATGAGCAGTTCTTC.